The 26 T cell receptor beta chains given below trace back to one sample, sequenced in a study of patients and donors after allogeneic stem cell transplantation. TCRdb passed the RT-PCR reads through MiXCR, listing each CDR3 protein once. The sample shows about 410,000 distinct CDR3 sequences, about a sixth of them seen only once. What was sequenced was blood, either unsorted or a sorted T cell fraction (not recorded which). These receptors originate from a human donor who was either an allogeneic HSCT recipient or a stem cell or donor lymphocyte infusion donor (not recorded which). It is not recorded whose cells these are; they may come from a transplant donor.

The chain couples TRBV7-8 to TRBJ2-7, with 7 bases identical to TRBD1. CDR1 is SGHVS, CDR2 FQNEAQ, per germline. The CDR3 runs 14 residues. The V segment lost 5 bases and the J segment 3 bases; nucleotides outside the gene matches: 7. This chain's CDR3 is CASSPEDRLYEQYF. CDR3 coding DNA: TGTGCCAGCAGCCCCGAGGACAGGCTCTACGAGCAGTACTTC.

The rearrangement uses TRBV28 and TRBJ1-5, with unresolved D. CDR1 is MDHEN, CDR2 SYDVKM, per germline. V lost 7 bases and J lost 3, with 13 bases in between. The CDR3 covers 14 residues. The CDR3 reads CASTYDKLNQPQHF. The CDR3 region has the DNA TGTGCCAGCACCTACGATAAGCTCAATCAGCCCCAGCATTTT.

This clonotype was observed a few times. The rearrangement links TRBV12-3 or TRBV12-4 to TRBJ1-2; TRBD1 matches at 7 bases. J lost 4 bases, V lost 7 bases, and 9 bases had no gene match. The CDR3 length is 14 residues. The CDR3 loop is CASTPPGQFYGYTF. The DNA for the CDR3 is TGTGCCAGCACCCCTCCGGGACAGTTCTATGGCTACACCTTC.

The rearrangement joins TRBV21-1 to TRBJ2-1; the table's D call of TRBD1 was not tested on the DNA. TRBV21-1 is recorded as a pseudogene. CDR3 length equals 14 residues. The CDR3 DNA follows: TGTGCCAGCAGCTTATGCGGGGGCCTCAATGAGCAGTTCTTC. The encoded protein is CASSLCGGLNEQFF.

V gene TRBV24-1 combines with J gene TRBJ2-2, with TRBD2 matching over 9 bases. This CDR3 spans 16 amino acids. Losses at the gene ends were 3 bases for V and 1 base for J; bases not matched to a gene: 2. Germline CDR1 and CDR2: KGHDR and SFDVKD. For the CDR3, the DNA is TGTGCCACCAGTGATGCTAGCGGGAAGAACACCGGGGAGCTGTTTTTT. Protein product: CATSDASGKNTGELFF.

This clonotype was seen a few times. This chain connects TRBV4-1 to TRBJ2-6; D assignment may be TRBD1 or TRBD2 (5 bases each). Trimming took 4 bases from V and 1 from J, leaving 14 bases between them. The CDR3 is 17 residues long. Germline-derived CDR1 and CDR2 are MGHRA and YSYEKL. The CDR3 nucleotides read TGCGCCAGCAGCCTCAGGGAGTCCATTTCTGGGGCCAACGTCCTGACTTTC. Encoded protein: CASSLRESISGANVLTF.

The chain carries TRBV10-3 and TRBJ2-1; D unresolved. Germline V CDR1 and CDR2: ENHRY, SYGVKD. Trimming removed 6 bases from V and 6 bases from J, with 9 bases in between. This CDR3 has 12 residues. CDR3 region: CAIRDTSNEQFF. Written as DNA, the CDR3 is TGTGCCATCAGGGATACCTCCAATGAGCAGTTCTTC.

CDR3 loop: CASRPSSVPNYGYTF. The CDR3 DNA reads TGTGCCAGCAGGCCCTCCTCGGTCCCAAACTATGGCTACACCTTC. The chain has TRBV12-3 or TRBV12-4 and TRBJ1-2, with D unresolved. The CDR3 extends over 15 amino acids. The V end was cut by 6 bases, the J end by 2 bases, with 16 bases between.

This clonotype was seen at least ten times. The J gene is TRBJ2-7, the V gene TRBV10-3; D possibly matches TRBD1 or TRBD2 (5 bases each). The V and J ends lost 6 bases and 4 bases respectively, with 25 bases between them. Per germline, CDR1 ENHRY and CDR2 SYGVKD. The CDR3 spans 17 residues. The CDR3 sequence: CAIRALSSGRFLYEQYF. CDR3 DNA: TGTGCCATCAGGGCTTTGTCCTCGGGACGGTTCCTTTACGAGCAGTACTTC.

This clonotype came up many times. The chain employs TRBV5-1 and TRBJ2-1; 7 positions agree with TRBD2. The germline V gene has CDR1 SGHRS and CDR2 YFSETQ. With 2 bases clipped from V and 8 bases from J, the junction kept 4 bases outside the gene matches. The length of the CDR3 is 13 residues. CDR3 protein: CASSLAGRDEQFF. CDR3 nucleotide sequence: TGCGCCAGCAGCTTAGCGGGAAGGGATGAGCAGTTCTTC.

The chain carries TRBV7-2 and TRBJ1-2; D gene unclear. Germline V CDR1 and CDR2: SGHTA, FQGNSA. Trimming took 2 bases from V and 0 from J, leaving 4 bases between them. This CDR3 spans 13 amino acids. The CDR3 reads CASSLSTNYGYTF. CDR3 DNA sequence: TGTGCCAGCAGCTTATCTACTAACTATGGCTACACCTTC. The full variable domain, its missing parts supplied by reference TRBV7-2 and TRBJ1-2, is GAGVSQSPSNKVTEKGKDVELRCDPISGHTALYWYRQSLGQGLEFLIYFQGNSAPDKSGLPSDRFSAERTGGSVSTLTIQRTQQEDSAVYLCASSLSTNYGYTFGSGTRLTVV.

V gene TRBV5-1 combines with J gene TRBJ1-3; D remains unclear. Germline V gene data show CDR1 as SGHRS and CDR2 as YFSETQ. The length of the CDR3 is 14 residues. Trimming took off 2 bases at V and 3 bases at J, with 9 bases between the two ends. The CDR3 DNA reads as TGCGCCAGCAGCTTAGGACGCCTTGGAAACACCATATATTTT. Its protein product is CASSLGRLGNTIYF.

This clonotype was seen only a few times. The chain recombines TRBV27 with TRBJ2-7, with 10 bases aligning to TRBD2. This CDR3 has 14 residues. After removal of 5 bases from V and 0 bases from J, the junction contained 1 base not matched to a gene. The germline V gene encodes CDR1 MNHEY and CDR2 SMNVEV (reference sequence). The CDR3 loop reads CASSTSGNSYEQYF. The CDR3 bases are TGTGCCAGCAGTACTAGCGGGAACTCCTACGAGCAGTACTTC.

This chain uses TRBV4-1 with TRBJ1-1; D gene ambiguous. With 1 base removed from V and 1 base from J, the gap between germline ends came to 7 bases. CDR1 and CDR2 from the germline V gene are MGHRA and YSYEKL. The CDR3 totals 14 residues. The CDR3 reads CASSQGVANTEAFF. The CDR3 DNA reads TGCGCCAGCAGCCAAGGGGTGGCGAACACTGAAGCTTTCTTT.

The chain carries TRBV20-1 and TRBJ2-1, with TRBD1 matching over 10 bases. Germline V gene sequence: CDR1 DFQATT, CDR2 SNEGSKA (reference sequence). This CDR3 region has 15 residues. Trimming took 6 bases from V and 7 from J; bases not matched to a gene: 12. The CDR3 spells CSAPHRQGAGNEQFF. The CDR3 DNA sequence: TGCAGTGCCCCTCATCGACAGGGGGCGGGAAATGAGCAGTTCTTC.

J is TRBJ2-1 and V is TRBV10-3, with D uncertain. CDR3 length equals 11 residues. Per the germline V gene, CDR1 is ENHRY and CDR2 is SYGVKD. Trimming removed 2 bases from V and 8 bases from J, with 4 bases in between. CDR3 DNA sequence: TGTGCCATCAGTGAGGGAGATGAGCAGTTCTTC. Its protein is CAISEGDEQFF.

This clonotype was seen only a few times. The chain employs TRBV5-1 and TRBJ1-1, with 8 bases identical to TRBD1. This CDR3 spans 14 amino acids. With 3 bases clipped from V and 5 bases from J, the junction kept 6 bases outside the gene matches. Germline CDR1 is SGHRS and CDR2 is YFSETQ. The CDR3 spells CASSSRQGQTEAFF. The CDR3 bases are TGCGCCAGCAGCTCCCGACAGGGGCAAACTGAAGCTTTCTTT.

The chain uses TRBV20-1 and TRBJ1-4, with TRBD1 as a possible D gene (5 bases). Germline V gene sequence: CDR1 DFQATT, CDR2 SNEGSKA (reference sequence). CDR3 length: 14 amino acids. V shed 1 base and J shed 7 bases, with 13 bases lying between them. The CDR3 DNA sequence: TGCAGTGCTAGAGCTGGTAGGAGGGGTGAAAAACTGTTTTTT. Translating it yields CSARAGRRGEKLFF.

This clonotype was seen more than once but under ten times. The chain employs TRBV14 and TRBJ1-1; D remains unclear. V was cut by 0 bases and J by 1 base, with 6 bases left in between. This CDR3 has 14 residues. The germline CDR1 and CDR2 sequences are SGHDN and FVKESK. The CDR3 here is CASSQDLRNTEAFF. In DNA, the CDR3 is TGTGCCAGCAGCCAAGATTTAAGGAACACTGAAGCTTTCTTT.

This clonotype was detected a few times. CDR3 protein: CATGTSGTDTQYF. DNA of the CDR3: TGCGCCACCGGGACTAGCGGCACAGATACGCAGTATTTT. The chain has TRBV4-1 and TRBJ2-3, with 10 bases aligning to TRBD2. J gave up 1 base and V 10 bases, and 2 bases lay outside the gene matches. The CDR3 has 13 residues. The germline gives CDR1 MGHRA, CDR2 YSYEKL.

The J gene is TRBJ2-7, the V gene TRBV25-1, with D possibly being TRBD1 or TRBD2 (5 bases each). Germline lookup yields CDR1 MGHDK and CDR2 SYGVNS. The CDR3 spans 13 residues. V lost 3 bases, J lost 7 bases, and 13 bases lay in between. The CDR3, as DNA: TGTGCCAGCAGTGACAGGGAGTGGGGGGAGCAGTACTTC. Translating gives CASSDREWGEQYF.

The rearrangement joins TRBV7-2 to TRBJ2-7; 7 nucleotides match TRBD2. This CDR3 region has 16 residues. CDR1 is SGHTA and CDR2 is FQGNSA in the germline V gene. V dropped 1 base and J dropped 0; count of bases not matched to a gene: 6. This chain's CDR3 is CASSLVGSGLSYEQYF. CDR3 in DNA: TGTGCCAGCAGCTTAGTGGGTAGCGGGCTCTCCTACGAGCAGTACTTC.

This clonotype was seen a few times. The J gene is TRBJ2-2, the V gene TRBV12-3 or TRBV12-4; D possibly corresponds to TRBD2 (5 bases). The CDR3 totals 15 residues. The germline V and J ends were trimmed by 7 bases and 10 bases, with 22 bases remaining between them. This CDR3 is CASTPGTGLLMELFF. CDR3 DNA sequence: TGTGCCAGCACTCCGGGTACCGGACTCCTCATGGAGCTGTTTTTT.

This chain uses TRBV4-2 with TRBJ1-2; D uncertain. V lost 0 bases and J 7 bases, leaving 18 bases between the germline ends. Germline CDR1 and CDR2: LGHNA and YNFKEQ. The CDR3 contains 16 residues. The CDR3: CASSQDRTPRGVGYTF. CDR3 DNA: TGTGCCAGCAGCCAAGATAGGACGCCGCGGGGAGTTGGCTACACCTTC.

This chain joins TRBV9 and TRBJ2-5; 7 nucleotides align to TRBD2. Germline CDR1 and CDR2: SGDLS and YYNGEE. Trimming at V came to 3 bases and at J to 0 bases, leaving 5 bases not matched to a gene. This CDR3 has 15 residues. CDR3 residues: CASSAGTMYQETQYF. The CDR3 DNA is TGTGCCAGCAGCGCCGGGACTATGTACCAAGAGACCCAGTACTTC.

Many counts were recorded for this clonotype. The chain joins TRBV29-1 to TRBJ2-2; TRBD1 is a possible D gene (5 bases). With 3 bases removed from V and 5 bases from J, the gap between germline ends came to 13 bases. Germline loops: CDR1 SQVTM, CDR2 ANQGSEA. This CDR3 comprises 14 residues. CDR3 region: CSVESREVTGELFF. CDR3 DNA: TGCAGCGTTGAGTCCAGGGAAGTGACCGGGGAGCTGTTTTTT.